This TCR beta chain was sequenced for a study of cytomegalovirus exposure and HLA in healthy donors. Per germline, CDR1 SNHLY and CDR2 FYNNEI. Trimming left V 6 bases short and J 4 bases short, with 15 bases between. CDR3 length: 14 amino acids. PCR employed 60 Vbeta and 13 Jbeta primers. Original analysis: About 11 million of the 75 million to 95 million unique TCR beta chains counted in a later analysis were shared. Clones were read by immunoSEQ multiplex PCR, and TCRdb kept only the in-frame ones, dropping some. V, J and clone size are taken as reported in that table, and D and trimming were inferred from the DNA itself. The sample has over 150,000 clones; about 80% are singletons.

The chain employs TRBV2 and TRBJ1-1; possibly TRBD1 for D (5 bases). The clonotype was recovered from a man aged 30 to 39 in good health and CMV-seropositive. The sample was PBMCs. Here the CDR3 reads CASRLGGGFTEAFF. DNA for the CDR3: TGTGCCAGCAGATTGGGGGGAGGATTCACTGAAGCTTTCTTT.